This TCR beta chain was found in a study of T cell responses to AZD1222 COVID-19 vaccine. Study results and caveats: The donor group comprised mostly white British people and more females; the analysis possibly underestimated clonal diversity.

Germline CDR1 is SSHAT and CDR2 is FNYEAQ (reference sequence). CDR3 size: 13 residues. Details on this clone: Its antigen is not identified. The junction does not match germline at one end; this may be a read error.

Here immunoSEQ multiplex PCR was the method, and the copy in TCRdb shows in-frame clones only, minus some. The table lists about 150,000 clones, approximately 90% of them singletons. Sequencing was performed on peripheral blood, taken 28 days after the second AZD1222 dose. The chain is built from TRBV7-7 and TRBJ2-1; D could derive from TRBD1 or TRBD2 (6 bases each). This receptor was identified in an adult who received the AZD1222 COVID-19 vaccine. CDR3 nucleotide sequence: TGTGCTAGCAGCTTGGGGGGCGCGGATGAGCAGTTCTTC. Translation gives CASSLGGADEQFF.